Given below is one TCR beta chain in context. The antigen is not known. This entry belongs to a study of identical twins. Study-wide results and limits: Within cord blood, abundant beta clonotypes carried fewer insertions, but memory repertoires showed no such trend. Beta out-of-frame sequences showed weaker excess twin sharing. Without tracking the same donors, conclusions rested on cross-sectional statistical analysis.

CDR1 is GTSNPN and CDR2 is SVGIG in the germline V gene (reference sequence). This CDR3 region has 12 residues. Between the trimmed V and J ends, which lost 0 bases and 6 bases, there was a span of 8 bases. It was template switching that added a universal primer site, and there were unique molecular identifiers on the cDNA. TCRdb re-derived calls from the 5' RACE reads in MiXCR, one entry per CDR3 protein. The sample yields about 220,000 distinct CDR3 sequences, roughly a tenth seen once. Sequences were obtained from memory (CD45RO+) T cells sorted from blood. V gene TRBV30 combines with J gene TRBJ2-5; the D gene is possibly TRBD1 (6 bases). The receptor's source is a woman under 30 in good health. CDR3 nucleotide sequence: TGTGCCTGGAGTGTACAGGGCAAGACCCAGTACTTC. It encodes CAWSVQGKTQYF.